Presented here are 10 T cell receptor beta chains from one specimen sequenced in a study of blood T cell repertoires in COVID-19. Clones were sequenced by immunoSEQ multiplex PCR, and TCRdb holds only the in-frame ones, with some missing. The sample has approximately 460,000 clones; nearly 90% are singletons. Sequenced material: peripheral blood. The receptor set was obtained from a man between 18 and 35 years old with COVID-19, enrolled during active disease.

The V and J genes are TRBV11-3 and TRBJ2-3; maybe TRBD2 (5 bases). Germline loops: CDR1 SGHNT, CDR2 YENEEA. CDR3 length: 16 amino acids. With 0 bases removed from V and 3 bases from J, the gap between germline ends came to 13 bases. CDR3 sequence: CASSLDRMRATDTQYF. The DNA for the CDR3 is TGTGCCAGCAGCTTAGATCGTATGCGGGCAACAGATACGCAGTATTTT.

This chain joins TRBV11-3 and TRBJ2-1; 15 bases are shared with TRBD2. CDR3 size: 16 residues. The trim removed 4 bases at V and 9 bases at J, leaving 7 bases unmatched. Germline CDR1 SGHNT, CDR2 YENEEA. In DNA form, the CDR3 reads TGTGCCAGCAGCTCGAGGACTAGCGGGAGGGAGGGTGAGCAGTTCTTC. Protein sequence: CASSSRTSGREGEQFF. Based on the CDR3 plus reference TRBV11-3 and TRBJ2-1, the full variable domain is EAGVVQSPRYKIIEKKQPVAFWCNPISGHNTLYWYLQNLGQGPELLIRYENEEAVDDSQLPKDRFSAERLKGVDSTLKIQPAELGDSAVYLCASSSRTSGREGEQFFGPGTRLTVL.

This rearrangement joins TRBV18 to TRBJ2-5; 11 bases line up with TRBD2. Germline V lookup: CDR1 KGHSH, CDR2 LQKENI. J lost 5 bases, V lost 4 bases, and 9 bases had no gene match. The CDR3 runs to 16 residues. For the CDR3, the DNA is TGTGCCAGCTCACGTACTAGCGGGGGTCGAACGGAGACCCAGTACTTC. It codes for CASSRTSGGRTETQYF.

This clone has just one count. The rearrangement joins TRBV10-1 to TRBJ1-1; no clear D gene. Germline CDR1 is WNHNN and CDR2 is SYGVQD (reference sequence). The CDR3 extends over 15 amino acids. Trimming left V 2 bases short and J 5 bases short, with 15 bases between. DNA of the CDR3: TGCGCCAGCAGTGAGGGAGATGGTTTACTGACTGAAGCTTTCTTT. Protein sequence: CASSEGDGLLTEAFF.

The sample holds a few counts of this clone. The CDR3 sequence: CASSVLGRASETQYF. The CDR3 DNA sequence: TGTGCCAGCAGTGTTCTTGGGAGGGCGAGTGAGACCCAGTACTTC. This chain uses TRBV25-1 with TRBJ2-5; TRBD2 agrees at 7 bases. The CDR3 loop spans 15 amino acids. The ends lost 4 bases at V and 5 bases at J; junction bases unmatched: 10. The germline V gene encodes CDR1 MGHDK and CDR2 SYGVNS.

The chain is built from TRBV7-8 and TRBJ2-4, with a weak D call TRBD1 (6 bases). The length of the CDR3 is 15 residues. Germline values: CDR1 SGHVS, CDR2 FQNEAQ. The germline V and J ends were trimmed by 0 bases and 6 bases, with 12 bases remaining between them. The CDR3 here is CASSLAWGLGNIQYF. The CDR3 DNA follows: TGTGCCAGCAGCTTAGCATGGGGGCTCGGAAACATTCAGTACTTC.

The chain recombines TRBV5-1 with TRBJ1-6, with 9 bases identical to TRBD1. This CDR3 has 17 amino acids. Germline CDR1 is SGHRS and CDR2 is YFSETQ. Trimming cost V 4 bases and J 7 bases; bases outside gene matches: 12. The CDR3 spells CASSVGRTGVTNSPLHF. In DNA, the CDR3 is TGCGCCAGCAGCGTTGGGCGGACAGGGGTAACAAATTCACCCCTCCACTTT. Supplemented by reference TRBV5-1 and TRBJ1-6, the full variable domain reads KAGVTQTPRYLIKTRGQQVTLSCSPISGHRSVSWYQQTPGQGLQFLFEYFSETQRNKGNFPGRFSGRQFSNSRSEMNVSTLELGDSALYLCASSVGRTGVTNSPLHFGNGTRLTVT.

The chain has TRBV30 and TRBJ1-2; D is possibly TRBD1 (5 bases). The CDR3 has 15 amino acids. Germline V lookup: CDR1 GTSNPN, CDR2 SVGIG (reference sequence). Deletions cut 2 bases from V and 5 bases from J, with 18 bases between. CDR3 region: CAWSFQRQLLYGYTF. As DNA, the CDR3 is TGTGCCTGGAGTTTTCAACGACAGCTATTGTATGGCTACACCTTC.

This chain uses TRBV7-9 with TRBJ1-1, with a possible D match to TRBD1 (6 bases). Between the trimmed V and J ends, which lost 3 bases and 3 bases, there was a span of 8 bases. CDR1 SEHNR and CDR2 FQNEAQ come from the germline V gene (reference sequence). This CDR3 has 13 amino acids. CDR3 residues: CASSFGQHTEAFF. CDR3 coding DNA: TGTGCCAGCAGCTTCGGACAGCACACTGAAGCTTTCTTT.

This clone was picked up many times. The rearrangement links TRBV14 to TRBJ1-2, with D perhaps TRBD1 (5 bases). The CDR3 has 15 amino acids. The germline V gene has CDR1 SGHDN and CDR2 FVKESK. The ends were cut back, 0 bases at V and 7 bases at J, with 15 bases in the middle. This CDR3 reads CASSQDSRGTTGYTF. For the CDR3, the DNA is TGTGCCAGCAGCCAAGATTCAAGGGGCACCACTGGCTACACCTTC.